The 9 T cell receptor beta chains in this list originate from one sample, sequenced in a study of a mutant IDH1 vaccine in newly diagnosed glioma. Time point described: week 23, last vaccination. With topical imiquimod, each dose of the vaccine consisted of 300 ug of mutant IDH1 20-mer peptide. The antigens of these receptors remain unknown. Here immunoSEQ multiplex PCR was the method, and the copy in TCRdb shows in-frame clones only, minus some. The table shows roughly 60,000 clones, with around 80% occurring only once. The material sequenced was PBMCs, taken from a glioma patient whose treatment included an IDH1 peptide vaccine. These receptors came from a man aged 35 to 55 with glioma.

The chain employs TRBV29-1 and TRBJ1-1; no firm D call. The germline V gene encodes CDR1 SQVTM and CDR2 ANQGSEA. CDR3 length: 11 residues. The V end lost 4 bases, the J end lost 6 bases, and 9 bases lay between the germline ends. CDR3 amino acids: CSVVRAPEAFF. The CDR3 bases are TGCAGCGTTGTAAGGGCCCCTGAAGCTTTCTTT.

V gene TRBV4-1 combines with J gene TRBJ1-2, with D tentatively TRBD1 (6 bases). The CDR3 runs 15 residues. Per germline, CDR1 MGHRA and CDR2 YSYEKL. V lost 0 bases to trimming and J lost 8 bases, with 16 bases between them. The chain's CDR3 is CASSQDLKGVRGYTF. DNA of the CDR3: TGCGCCAGCAGCCAAGATCTTAAGGGGGTCCGGGGCTACACCTTC.

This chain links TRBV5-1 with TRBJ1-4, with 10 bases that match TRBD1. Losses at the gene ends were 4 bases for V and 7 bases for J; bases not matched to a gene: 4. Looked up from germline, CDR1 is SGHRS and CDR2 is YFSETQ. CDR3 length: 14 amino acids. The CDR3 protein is CASSGTGAREKLFF. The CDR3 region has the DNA TGCGCCAGCAGCGGGACAGGGGCCCGTGAAAAACTGTTTTTT.

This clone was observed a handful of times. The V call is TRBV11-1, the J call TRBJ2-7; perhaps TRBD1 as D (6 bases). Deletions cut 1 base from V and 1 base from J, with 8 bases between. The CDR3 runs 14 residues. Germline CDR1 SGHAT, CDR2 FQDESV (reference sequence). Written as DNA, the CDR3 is TGTGCCAGCAGCTTAGACAGGGTGTCCTACGAGCAGTACTTC. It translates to CASSLDRVSYEQYF. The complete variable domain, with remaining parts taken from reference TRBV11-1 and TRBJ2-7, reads EAEVAQSPRYKITEKSQAVAFWCDPISGHATLYWYRQILGQGPELLVQFQDESVVDDSQLPKDRFSAERLKGVDSTLKIQPAELGDSAMYLCASSLDRVSYEQYFGPGTRLTVT.

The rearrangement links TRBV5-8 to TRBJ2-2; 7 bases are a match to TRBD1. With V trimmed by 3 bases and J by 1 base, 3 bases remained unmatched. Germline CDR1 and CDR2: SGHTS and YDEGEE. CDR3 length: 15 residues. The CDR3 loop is CASSWGQLNTGELFF. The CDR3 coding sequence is TGTGCCAGCAGCTGGGGACAGCTGAACACCGGGGAGCTGTTTTTT.

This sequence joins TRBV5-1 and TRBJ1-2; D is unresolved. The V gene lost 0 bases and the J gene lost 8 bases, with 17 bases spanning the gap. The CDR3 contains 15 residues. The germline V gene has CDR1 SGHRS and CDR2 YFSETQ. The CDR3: CASSLVLDGGRGYTF. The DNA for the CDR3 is TGCGCCAGCAGCTTGGTCCTTGACGGTGGAAGGGGCTACACCTTC. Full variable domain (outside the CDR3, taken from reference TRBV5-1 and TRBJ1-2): KAGVTQTPRYLIKTRGQQVTLSCSPISGHRSVSWYQQTPGQGLQFLFEYFSETQRNKGNFPGRFSGRQFSNSRSEMNVSTLELGDSALYLCASSLVLDGGRGYTFGSGTRLTVV.

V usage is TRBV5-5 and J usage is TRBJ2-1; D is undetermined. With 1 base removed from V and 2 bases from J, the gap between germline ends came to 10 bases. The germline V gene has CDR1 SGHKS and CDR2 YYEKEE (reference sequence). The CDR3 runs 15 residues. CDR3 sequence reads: CASSLRGEPYNEQFF. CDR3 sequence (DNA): TGTGCCAGCAGCTTGCGTGGAGAGCCCTACAATGAGCAGTTCTTC.

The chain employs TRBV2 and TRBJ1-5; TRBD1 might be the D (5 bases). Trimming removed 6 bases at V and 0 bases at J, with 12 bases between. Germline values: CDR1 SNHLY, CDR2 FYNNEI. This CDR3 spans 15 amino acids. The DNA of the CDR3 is TGTGCCAGCAGCGACGGGACGGCTAGCAATCAGCCCCAGCATTTT. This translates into CASSDGTASNQPQHF.

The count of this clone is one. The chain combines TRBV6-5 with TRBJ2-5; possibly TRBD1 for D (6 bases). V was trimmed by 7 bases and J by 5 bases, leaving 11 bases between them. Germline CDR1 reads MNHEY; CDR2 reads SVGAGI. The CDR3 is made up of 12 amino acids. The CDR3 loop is CASTTGSETQYF. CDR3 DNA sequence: TGTGCCAGCACCACAGGGTCGGAGACCCAGTACTTC.